The 16 T cell receptor beta chains given below trace back to one sample, sequenced in a study of shared T cell receptors in the human thymus. This table comes from immunoSEQ multiplex PCR, and its TCRdb copy is limited to in-frame clones, with some not included. This sample has 600,000 to 900,000 clones, with approximately 83% found just once. These same data were also listed under a study on human thymus T cells.

The sequenced material came from thymocytes. Receptor source: a girl under three years old with a congenital heart defect.

V usage is TRBV7-6 and J usage is TRBJ2-7; no clear D. The length of the CDR3 is 16 residues. V lost 5 bases to trimming and J lost 3 bases, with 20 bases between them. CDR1 and CDR2 (germline): SGHVS, FNYEAQ. CDR3 coding DNA: TGTGCCAGCAGCCCCCGGCCGTCACAGATATTCTACGAGCAGTACTTC. Its translation is CASSPRPSQIFYEQYF.

This sequence joins TRBV19 and TRBJ2-3; D possibly corresponds to TRBD1 (5 bases). Germline CDR1 LNHDA, CDR2 SQIVND (reference sequence). This CDR3 region has 17 residues. V lost 5 bases to trimming and J lost 2 bases, with 20 bases between them. CDR3 loop: CASSQNHRSNITDTQYF. The CDR3, as DNA: TGTGCCAGTAGTCAGAACCACAGGAGTAATATCACAGATACGCAGTATTTT. The full variable domain, in which reference TRBV19 and TRBJ2-3 provide the parts outside the CDR3, is DGGITQSPKYLFRKEGQNVTLSCEQNLNHDAMYWYRQDPGQGLRLIYYSQIVNDFQKGDIAEGYSVSREKKESFPLTVTSAQKNPTAFYLCASSQNHRSNITDTQYFGPGTRLTVL.

Concerning this clone itself: At the DNA level, this CDR3 is encoded by other sequences in the same sample as well. V and J are TRBV9 and TRBJ1-2, with D hard to call. The CDR3 length is 12 residues. CDR1 and CDR2 (germline): SGDLS, YYNGEE. The V gene lost 1 base and the J gene lost 7 bases, with 8 bases spanning the gap. The CDR3 is CASSVSGSGYTF. DNA for the CDR3: TGTGCCAGCAGCGTATCCGGGTCTGGCTACACCTTC. The variable domain in full, with the rest retrieved from reference TRBV9 and TRBJ1-2, is DSGVTQTPKHLITATGQRVTLRCSPRSGDLSVYWYQQSLDQGLQFLIQYYNGEERAKGNILERFSAQQFPDLHSELNLSSLELGDSALYFCASSVSGSGYTFGSGTRLTVV.

The chain uses TRBV9 and TRBJ1-2; the match to TRBD1 covers 8 bases. CDR1 and CDR2 from the germline V gene are SGDLS and YYNGEE. V trimming: 3 bases; J trimming: 6 bases; junction bases outside the gene matches: 7. The CDR3 has 14 amino acids. As DNA, the CDR3 is TGTGCCAGCAGCGCAGGACAGGGTTCGGATGGCTACACCTTC. It encodes CASSAGQGSDGYTF.

This chain links TRBV28 with TRBJ1-5, with D unclear. Trimming stripped 3 bases from V and 6 bases from J, with 12 bases between. Germline CDR1 is MDHEN and CDR2 is SYDVKM. The CDR3 runs to 14 residues. The chain's CDR3 is CASSFREFLQPQHF. CDR3 in DNA: TGTGCCAGCAGTTTCCGGGAGTTCCTTCAGCCCCAGCATTTT.

The V call is TRBV6-5, the J call TRBJ2-7; the match to TRBD2 covers 9 bases. Germline lookup yields CDR1 MNHEY and CDR2 SVGAGI. Trimming removed 5 bases from V and 4 bases from J; junction bases left unmatched: 3. This CDR3 region has 13 residues. CDR3 nucleotide sequence: TGTGCCAGCAGTAGCGGGGGGTATTACGAGCAGTACTTC. Translating it yields CASSSGGYYEQYF.

V and J are TRBV4-1 and TRBJ2-2; D may be TRBD1 (6 bases). Germline V gene sequence: CDR1 MGHRA, CDR2 YSYEKL. The CDR3 is made up of 16 amino acids. Trimming shortened V by 2 bases and J by 6 bases, and 16 bases separated the two germline ends. The DNA for the CDR3 is TGCGCCAGCAGCCAATTCAGGGGTCTTTATCCCGGGGAGCTGTTTTTT. Translation gives CASSQFRGLYPGELFF.

This chain connects TRBV10-3 to TRBJ2-1; D may be TRBD2 (5 bases). The germline V gene encodes CDR1 ENHRY and CDR2 SYGVKD. The CDR3 has 13 residues. The V end lost 11 bases, the J end lost 8 bases, and 19 bases lay between the germline ends. The CDR3, as DNA: TGTGCCGTCCGGGGATTTTGGTTGGATGAGCAGTTCTTC. It specifies CAVRGFWLDEQFF.

This clone was detected a few times. The rearrangement links TRBV7-2 to TRBJ2-2; D is perhaps TRBD1 (5 bases). CDR3 size: 19 residues. The germline V and J ends were trimmed by 0 bases and 6 bases, with 23 bases remaining between them. Looked up from germline, CDR1 is SGHTA and CDR2 is FQGNSA. This CDR3 is CASSLAIGVVPKGAGELFF. CDR3 coding DNA: TGTGCCAGCAGCTTAGCGATAGGGGTCGTCCCCAAAGGTGCCGGGGAGCTGTTTTTT.

DNA for the CDR3: TGTGCCAGCAGCTCCCAGGGGCACGCCTCCTACGAGCAGTACTTC. This gives the protein CASSSQGHASYEQYF. V usage is TRBV28 and J usage is TRBJ2-7; D possibly corresponds to TRBD1 (6 bases). Germline V gives CDR1 MDHEN, CDR2 SYDVKM. CDR3 length: 15 amino acids. Trimming stripped 6 bases from V and 0 bases from J, with 15 bases between. Drawing the rest from reference TRBV28 and TRBJ2-7, the complete variable domain is DVKVTQSSRYLVKRTGEKVFLECVQDMDHENMFWYRQDPGLGLRLIYFSYDVKMKEKGDIPEGYSVSREKKERFSLILESASTNQTSMYLCASSSQGHASYEQYFGPGTRLTVT.

This clone came up once. The genes are TRBV19 and TRBJ1-2; unclear D gene. Between the trimmed V and J ends, which lost 8 bases and 6 bases, there was a span of 13 bases. The germline gives CDR1 LNHDA, CDR2 SQIVND (reference sequence). The CDR3 has 12 residues. CDR3 amino acids: CASFHGRDGYTF. The CDR3 DNA is TGTGCCAGTTTTCACGGGAGGGATGGCTACACCTTC.

The chain recombines TRBV6-5 with TRBJ2-5; 9 bases are a match to TRBD2. The CDR3 sequence is 15 residues long. V shed 2 bases, J shed 4 bases, and the junction held 5 bases outside the gene matches. The germline gives CDR1 MNHEY, CDR2 SVGAGI. DNA for the CDR3: TGTGCCAGCAGTTACAGAGGCGGGGGGGGAGAGACCCAGTACTTC. The encoded protein is CASSYRGGGGETQYF.

The V call is TRBV5-1, the J call TRBJ1-3; TRBD1 might be the D (6 bases). This CDR3 has 13 amino acids. Germline CDR1 SGHRS, CDR2 YFSETQ. Trimming took 4 bases from V and 4 from J, leaving 9 bases between them. The CDR3 spells CASSGGRGNTIYF. The DNA of the CDR3 is TGCGCCAGCAGCGGGGGCCGGGGAAACACCATATATTTT.

The V call is TRBV27, the J call TRBJ1-2, with D perhaps matching TRBD1 (6 bases). CDR1 and CDR2 (germline): MNHEY, SMNVEV (reference sequence). V was pared by 5 bases and J by 8 bases, with 15 bases between. This CDR3 region has 13 residues. DNA of the CDR3: TGTGCCAGCAGTGTAACAGGGCTAGGAGGCTACACCTTC. Encoded protein: CASSVTGLGGYTF.

The J gene is TRBJ1-1, the V gene TRBV18; D gene unclear. The V gene's germline CDR1 is KGHSH and CDR2 LQKENI. The CDR3 runs to 14 residues. V lost 3 bases and J lost 1, with 9 bases in between. CDR3 nucleotide sequence: TGTGCCAGCTCACCGGGAGAAACGAACACTGAAGCTTTCTTT. It encodes CASSPGETNTEAFF.

The chain joins TRBV13 to TRBJ2-7; 10 positions match TRBD1. This CDR3 spans 17 amino acids. In germline, CDR1 is PRHDT, CDR2 FYEKMQ (reference sequence). V was pared by 5 bases and J by 4 bases, with 14 bases of the junction left unmatched. CDR3 bases: TGTGCCAGCAGCAACACCTACGACGGGACAGGGGTGTACGAGCAGTACTTC. Translated, it gives CASSNTYDGTGVYEQYF.